This TCR beta chain was sequenced for a study of shared clonotypes between healthy human individuals. Study context: Donors consisted of a couple of women and three men between 18 and 49. General study points: Clonotypes shared by all four donors outscored non-shared clonotypes in generation probability.

This clone was picked up one time. Its antigen remains unknown. The CDR3 spans 14 residues. Germline CDR1 and CDR2: MGHRA and YSYEKL. Trimming cost V 6 bases and J 4 bases, with 13 bases left between them. The assay was immunoSEQ multiplex PCR, and TCRdb's table has in-frame clones only and misses some. The sample lists hundreds of thousands of clones; 87% were seen once. The V call is TRBV4-1, the J call TRBJ2-1; no firm D call. Sequences were obtained from memory CD8+ T cells sorted from blood. The subset: CD45RO+ cells pooled with CCR7-negative TemRA cells. The TCR was taken from a young man in good health. CDR3 bases: TGCGCCAGCAGAGCCGGGCCCCCGTACAATGAGCAGTTCTTC. This encodes CASRAGPPYNEQFF.